This TCR beta chain was recovered during a study of blood T cell repertoires in COVID-19. The method was immunoSEQ multiplex PCR; TCRdb's version includes in-frame clones alone and lacks a portion of them. The data hold roughly 69,000 clones, with 80% to 90% observed a single time. V lost 7 bases and J 8 bases, leaving 14 bases between the germline ends. This CDR3 contains 12 residues. The germline V gene has CDR1 MNHEY and CDR2 SVGAGI. This clonotype originated in a man aged 50 or older with active COVID-19. The chain has TRBV6-5 and TRBJ1-1; D possibly corresponds to TRBD1 (5 bases). Material for sequencing was peripheral blood. CDR3 DNA sequence: TGTGCCAGCAACTCTCCAGGGATCGAAGCTTTCTTT. Its translation: CASNSPGIEAFF.